Listed below are T cell receptor beta chains from one sample, sequenced in a study of T cell repertoires in cytomegalovirus infection. These receptors lack a known antigen. TCRdb redid the calling of the reads with MiXCR, one entry per CDR3 protein. In the table there are some 800,000 distinct CDR3 sequences, 32% of which are singletons. The starting material was cultured CD8+ T cells from PBMCs, obtained from culture after CMV antigen stimulation. These receptors were collected from a human donor in good health (CMV status not recorded). Some clones in this sample may be carry-over from other donors' samples. Each CDR3 is given with its conserved first and last residue. Fields, in order: J gene, V gene, clone size, D gene, CDR3 protein, CDR3 DNA. The D gene is left open where the match is weak. A row's size may be missing; if present it is once, few, many or a size class.

J gene: TRBJ1-5
V gene: TRBV2
clone size: NA
D gene: NA
CDR3 protein: CASEGGTNSNQPQHF
CDR3 DNA: TGTGCCAGCGAGGGGGGGACAAATAGCAATCAGCCCCAGCATTTT

J gene: TRBJ2-7
V gene: TRBV5-4
clone size: NA
D gene: NA
CDR3 protein: CASSLTGSGDEQYF
CDR3 DNA: TGTGCCAGCAGCTTGACAGGGTCCGGGGACGAGCAGTACTTC

J gene: TRBJ1-1
V gene: TRBV7-6
clone size: few
D gene: TRBD1
CDR3 protein: CASSALPGQGSIEAFF
CDR3 DNA: TGTGCCAGCAGCGCCCTCCCGGGACAGGGGTCGATTGAAGCTTTCTTT

J gene: TRBJ1-3
V gene: TRBV12-3/TRBV12-4
clone size: NA
D gene: NA
CDR3 protein: CASSLGFTSGNTIYF
CDR3 DNA: TGTGCCAGCAGTTTAGGGTTCACCTCTGGAAACACCATATATTTT

J gene: TRBJ2-7
V gene: TRBV2
clone size: NA
D gene: NA
CDR3 protein: CASSEWGLPYEQYF
CDR3 DNA: TGTGCCAGCAGTGAATGGGGTTTACCCTACGAGCAGTACTTC

J gene: TRBJ2-7
V gene: TRBV5-6
clone size: NA
D gene: NA
CDR3 protein: CASSFLGGRAYEQYF
CDR3 DNA: TGTGCCAGCAGCTTTTTGGGGGGAAGGGCCTACGAGCAGTACTTC

J gene: TRBJ2-4
V gene: TRBV10-3
clone size: NA
D gene: NA
CDR3 protein: CAISEPGWAKNIQYF
CDR3 DNA: TGTGCCATCAGTGAACCAGGGTGGGCCAAAAACATTCAGTACTTC

J gene: TRBJ1-2
V gene: TRBV6-1
clone size: NA
D gene: NA
CDR3 protein: CVSSPGGTGNYGYTF
CDR3 DNA: TGTGTCAGCAGCCCCGGAGGTACAGGCAACTATGGCTACACCTTC

J gene: TRBJ1-1
V gene: TRBV7-9
clone size: NA
D gene: NA
CDR3 protein: CASVMGLLNTEAFF
CDR3 DNA: TGTGCCAGCGTAATGGGGCTACTGAACACTGAAGCTTTCTTT

J gene: TRBJ1-6
V gene: TRBV20-1
clone size: few
D gene: TRBD1
CDR3 protein: CSAPQGGSPLHF
CDR3 DNA: TGCAGTGCTCCCCAGGGGGGATCACCCCTCCACTTT

J gene: TRBJ1-1
V gene: TRBV6-2/TRBV6-3
clone size: many
D gene: TRBD1
CDR3 protein: CASSYSGTGGTEAFF
CDR3 DNA: TGTGCCAGCAGTTACTCCGGGACAGGGGGCACTGAAGCTTTCTTT

J gene: TRBJ2-1
V gene: TRBV5-8
clone size: few
D gene: NA
CDR3 protein: CASSLEGGPLNEQFF
CDR3 DNA: TGTGCCAGCAGCTTGGAAGGGGGGCCCTTGAATGAGCAGTTCTTC

J gene: TRBJ2-3
V gene: TRBV5-4
clone size: NA
D gene: NA
CDR3 protein: CAAWGVSTDTQYF
CDR3 DNA: TGTGCCGCTTGGGGGGTGAGCACAGATACGCAGTATTTT

J gene: TRBJ1-5
V gene: TRBV2
clone size: NA
D gene: NA
CDR3 protein: CASSDGGVQPQHF
CDR3 DNA: TGTGCCAGCAGTGACGGGGGTGTTCAGCCCCAGCATTTT

J gene: TRBJ2-7
V gene: TRBV7-9
clone size: few
D gene: TRBD2
CDR3 protein: CASSHPSSGLAGILYEQYF
CDR3 DNA: TGTGCCAGCAGCCATCCATCCTCGGGACTAGCGGGGATACTCTACGAGCAGTACTTC

J gene: TRBJ1-1
V gene: TRBV7-4
clone size: few
D gene: TRBD1
CDR3 protein: CASSTGTGGPNTEAFF
CDR3 DNA: TGTGCCAGCAGCACCGGGACAGGGGGCCCGAACACTGAAGCTTTCTTT

J gene: TRBJ2-1
V gene: TRBV27
clone size: NA
D gene: NA
CDR3 protein: CASRAGGWNEQFF
CDR3 DNA: TGTGCCAGCAGGGCCGGAGGGTGGAATGAGCAGTTCTTC

J gene: TRBJ1-5
V gene: TRBV27
clone size: NA
D gene: TRBD1
CDR3 protein: CASSTGQGYNQPQHF
CDR3 DNA: TGTGCCAGCAGTACGGGACAGGGGTACAATCAGCCCCAGCATTTT

J gene: TRBJ2-2
V gene: TRBV12-3/TRBV12-4
clone size: NA
D gene: NA
CDR3 protein: CASSFPLTGELFF
CDR3 DNA: TGTGCCAGCAGTTTCCCCCTCACCGGGGAGCTGTTTTTT

J gene: TRBJ2-1
V gene: TRBV7-8
clone size: few
D gene: NA
CDR3 protein: CASSPPPASSYNEQFF
CDR3 DNA: TGTGCCAGCAGCCCGCCCCCGGCGAGCTCCTACAATGAGCAGTTCTTC

J gene: TRBJ2-7
V gene: TRBV7-7
clone size: many
D gene: NA
CDR3 protein: CASSYRDSGNYEQYF
CDR3 DNA: TGTGCTAGCAGCTACCGGGACTCTGGTAACTACGAGCAGTACTTC

J gene: TRBJ2-1
V gene: TRBV7-2
clone size: many
D gene: TRBD2
CDR3 protein: CASSFSGLGSYNEQFF
CDR3 DNA: TGTGCCAGCAGCTTTTCGGGACTAGGGTCCTACAATGAGCAGTTCTTC

J gene: TRBJ1-5
V gene: TRBV7-9
clone size: few
D gene: TRBD1
CDR3 protein: CASSSDRAGNQPQHF
CDR3 DNA: TGTGCCAGCAGCTCGGACAGGGCAGGCAATCAGCCCCAGCATTTT

J gene: TRBJ2-3
V gene: TRBV15
clone size: few
D gene: NA
CDR3 protein: CATSRDADTQYF
CDR3 DNA: TGTGCCACCAGCAGAGATGCAGATACGCAGTATTTT

J gene: TRBJ2-7
V gene: TRBV20-1
clone size: NA
D gene: NA
CDR3 protein: CSATGGAYSYEQYF
CDR3 DNA: TGCAGTGCTACGGGGGGCGCTTACTCCTACGAGCAGTACTTC

J gene: TRBJ2-2
V gene: TRBV7-7
clone size: NA
D gene: NA
CDR3 protein: CASSLEAGRLNTGELFF
CDR3 DNA: TGTGCTAGCAGCTTAGAAGCCGGCAGGCTCAACACCGGGGAGCTGTTTTTT

J gene: TRBJ1-1
V gene: TRBV19
clone size: few
D gene: NA
CDR3 protein: CASSILEDSEAFF
CDR3 DNA: TGTGCCAGTAGTATTTTAGAGGACAGTGAAGCTTTCTTT

J gene: TRBJ1-2
V gene: TRBV19
clone size: NA
D gene: NA
CDR3 protein: CASSIASANYGYTF
CDR3 DNA: TGTGCCAGTAGTATAGCGTCGGCGAACTATGGCTACACCTTC

J gene: TRBJ1-1
V gene: TRBV7-2
clone size: NA
D gene: NA
CDR3 protein: CASSARRMNTEAFF
CDR3 DNA: TGTGCCAGCAGCGCTCGTCGTATGAACACTGAAGCTTTCTTT

J gene: TRBJ2-3
V gene: TRBV7-2
clone size: many
D gene: NA
CDR3 protein: CASSFDTQYF
CDR3 DNA: TGTGCCAGCAGCTTCGATACGCAGTATTTT

J gene: TRBJ1-1
V gene: TRBV7-6
clone size: many
D gene: NA
CDR3 protein: CASSLIPARGTEAFF
CDR3 DNA: TGTGCCAGCAGCTTAATACCCGCCAGGGGCACTGAAGCTTTCTTT

J gene: TRBJ1-1
V gene: TRBV7-9
clone size: NA
D gene: NA
CDR3 protein: CATPNPLRQVGMNTEAFF
CDR3 DNA: TGTGCCACTCCAAACCCCCTCAGGCAGGTGGGGATGAACACTGAAGCTTTCTTT

J gene: TRBJ1-5
V gene: TRBV6-1
clone size: NA
D gene: NA
CDR3 protein: CASREHREDNQPQHF
CDR3 DNA: TGTGCCAGCAGAGAACACAGGGAAGACAATCAGCCCCAGCATTTT

J gene: TRBJ2-1
V gene: TRBV12-3/TRBV12-4
clone size: NA
D gene: TRBD2
CDR3 protein: CANSAGTSGYNEQFF
CDR3 DNA: TGTGCCAACAGCGCCGGGACTAGCGGATACAATGAGCAGTTCTTC

J gene: TRBJ1-2
V gene: TRBV12-3/TRBV12-4
clone size: many
D gene: NA
CDR3 protein: CASSSETPFAGYTF
CDR3 DNA: TGTGCCAGCAGTTCCGAGACCCCTTTCGCGGGCTACACCTTC